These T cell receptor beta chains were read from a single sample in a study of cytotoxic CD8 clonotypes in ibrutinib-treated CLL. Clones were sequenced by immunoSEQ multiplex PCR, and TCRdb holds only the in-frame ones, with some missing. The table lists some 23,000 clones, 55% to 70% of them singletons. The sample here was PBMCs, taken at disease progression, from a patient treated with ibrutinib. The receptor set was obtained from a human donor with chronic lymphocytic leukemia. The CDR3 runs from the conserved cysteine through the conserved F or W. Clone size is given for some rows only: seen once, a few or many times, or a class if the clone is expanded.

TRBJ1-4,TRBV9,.,CASSPRMGVPKLFF
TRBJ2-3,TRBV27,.,CASSALGTGGFTDTQYF
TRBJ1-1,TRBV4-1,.,CASSQVAVTDLTEAFF
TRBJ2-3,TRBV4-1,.,CASSQEPEADTQYF
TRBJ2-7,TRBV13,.,CASSLADEQYF
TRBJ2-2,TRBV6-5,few,CASSYDGETAGELFF
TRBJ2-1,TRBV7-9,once,CASSAGGGAVLNEQFF
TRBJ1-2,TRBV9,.,CASSNPRSGLNYGYTF
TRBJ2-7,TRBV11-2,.,CASSLEVTGYEQYF
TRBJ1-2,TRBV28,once,CASSSPWDRVNYGYTF
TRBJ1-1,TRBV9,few,CASSARQAMNTEAFF
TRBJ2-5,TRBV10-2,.,CASSERADQETQYF
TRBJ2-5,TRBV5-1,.,CASRGETQYF
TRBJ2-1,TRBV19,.,CASSIGGTYNEQFF
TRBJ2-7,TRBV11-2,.,CASSGTGRVYEQYF
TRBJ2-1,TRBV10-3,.,CAISVQGGEQFF
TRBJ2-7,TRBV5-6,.,CASSLGGTSYEQYF
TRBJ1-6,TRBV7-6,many,CASSLRAGRDSPLHF
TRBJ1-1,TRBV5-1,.,CASSRGQGEGEAFF
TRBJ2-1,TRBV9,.,CASNEGSSYNEQFF
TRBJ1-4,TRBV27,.,CASSSIGTGNEKLFF
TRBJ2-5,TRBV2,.,CASRPARETQYF
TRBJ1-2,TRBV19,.,CASHRAGYGYTF
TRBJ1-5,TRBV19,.,CASTPPPGGHQPQHF
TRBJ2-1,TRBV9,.,CASSVEGGINEQFF
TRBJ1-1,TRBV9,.,CASSKLTGENTEAFF
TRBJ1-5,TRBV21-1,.,CASSGTGNQPQHF
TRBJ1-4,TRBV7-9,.,CASGETDPNEKLFF
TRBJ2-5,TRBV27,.,CASSLYRGETQYF
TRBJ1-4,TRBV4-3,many,CASKGATNEKLFF
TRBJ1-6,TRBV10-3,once,CAISPGTGRNSPLHF
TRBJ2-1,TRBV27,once,CASSLSRSYNEQFF
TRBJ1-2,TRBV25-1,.,CASSESGQMGYTF
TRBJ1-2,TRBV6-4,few,CASSDPKTGALGYTF
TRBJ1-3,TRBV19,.,CASSIEVPGNTIYF
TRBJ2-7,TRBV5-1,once,CASSPGHDSYEQYF
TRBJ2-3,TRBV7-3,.,CASSLRGGAPDTQYF
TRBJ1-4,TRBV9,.,CASSPRPSATNEKLFF
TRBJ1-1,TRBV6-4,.,CASSDTGGSSTEAFF
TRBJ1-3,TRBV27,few,CASSLSNGLLYF
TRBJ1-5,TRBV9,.,CASSAGGLGQPQHF